This entry describes one T cell receptor (beta chain). The treatment was: 15 to 20 received Ad26.COV2.S at low or high dose, single or two shots; roughly five received placebo; per-sample allocation not given. Day 63 after the first injection of vaccine or placebo was the sampling time. The sample belongs to a study of Ad26.COV2.S vaccination and SARS-CoV-2 variants. Method: immunoSEQ multiplex PCR; TCRdb's copy keeps in-frame clones and lacks some. The table records roughly 510,000 clones, approximately 90% of them present only once. This receptor was obtained from a person aged 18 to 59 who received the Ad26.COV2.S COVID-19 vaccine or a placebo. This specimen consisted of peripheral blood, obtained in a trial of Ad26.COV2.S vaccine versus placebo.

The CDR3 nucleotides are TGTGCCAGCAGCGCAATCGGGACAGGGGGCTTAAACTCTGGAAACACCATATATTTT. Translating gives CASSAIGTGGLNSGNTIYF. The chain is built from TRBV7-8 and TRBJ1-3; 12 positions match TRBD1. The V segment lost 5 bases and the J segment 0 bases; nucleotides outside the gene matches: 11. CDR3 size: 19 residues. CDR1 is SGHVS, CDR2 FQNEAQ, per germline. The full variable domain, its missing parts supplied by reference TRBV7-8 and TRBJ1-3, is GAGVSQSPRYKVAKRGQDVALRCDPISGHVSLFWYQQALGQGPEFLTYFQNEAQLDKSGLPSDRFFAERPEGSVSTLKIQRTQQEDSAVYLCASSAIGTGGLNSGNTIYFGEGSWLTVV.